This T cell receptor (beta chain) was captured by sequencing in a study of CD8 T cells in Susac syndrome. The CDR3 totals 13 residues. Germline V CDR1 and CDR2: DFQATT, SNEGSKA (reference sequence). J lost 8 bases, V lost 6 bases, and 7 bases had no gene match. It was with random hexamers that about 0.45 to 1 ug RNA was reverse transcribed. Amplification of the TCR beta CDR3 was carried out by immunoSEQ multiplex PCR, which spanned a total of 54 Vbeta and 13 Jbeta segments. Each CDR3 protein gets one entry after TCRdb re-called the immunoSEQ multiplex PCR reads with MiXCR. The table has roughly 80,000 distinct CDR3 sequences, about 94% seen once.

J is TRBJ1-6 and V is TRBV20-1; TRBD1 matches 7 bases. The material sequenced was CD8+ T cells from PBMCs. The origin of this receptor is a human donor in good health. In nucleotides, the CDR3 is TGCAGTGCCATCAGGGGGGACGATTCACCCCTCCACTTT. This sequence encodes CSAIRGDDSPLHF.